Below, 10 T cell receptor beta chains from the same sample are listed, as sequenced in a study of T cells in Graves' hyperthyroidism and ophthalmopathy. Researchers amplified the TCR beta CDR3 regions from RNA transcripts. Carried out on the TCR CDR3, a first-round RT-PCR used the HTBI primer set. Using its own MiXCR run on the multiplex PCR reads, TCRdb lists one record per CDR3 protein. The sample holds fewer than 800,000 distinct CDR3 sequences, roughly 17% seen once. The specimen was blood. The source is a man between 18 and 29 years old with Graves' hyperthyroidism.

There are a few counts of this clonotype. The chain joins TRBV10-3 to TRBJ2-1, with 10 bases fitting TRBD2. The CDR3 consists of 16 residues. After removal of 6 bases from V and 0 bases from J, the junction contained 5 bases not matched to a gene. Looked up from germline, CDR1 is ENHRY and CDR2 is SYGVKD. CDR3 protein: CAISGTSESSYNEQFF. The CDR3 nucleotides read TGTGCCATCAGCGGGACTAGCGAGAGCTCCTACAATGAGCAGTTCTTC.

This clonotype came up many times. The V gene is TRBV30, the J gene TRBJ2-1, with 7 bases fitting TRBD2. This CDR3 has 14 residues. With 2 bases clipped from V and 3 bases from J, the junction kept 4 bases outside the gene matches. Germline V CDR1 and CDR2: GTSNPN, SVGIG (reference sequence). CDR3 residues: CAWSLQRDYNEQFF. The CDR3 coding sequence is TGTGCCTGGAGTCTTCAGCGGGACTACAATGAGCAGTTCTTC.

This clonotype was seen repeatedly, ten times or more. The rearrangement joins TRBV29-1 to TRBJ2-1, with TRBD2 identical over 8 bases. The CDR3 extends over 15 amino acids. Germline CDR1 reads SQVTM; CDR2 reads ANQGSEA. Trimming cost V 4 bases and J 1 base; bases outside gene matches: 6. CDR3 loop: CSVALAGGSYNEQFF. Here the CDR3 DNA reads TGCAGCGTTGCTCTGGCGGGAGGATCCTACAATGAGCAGTTCTTC.

This sequence joins TRBV19 and TRBJ1-4, with 7 positions matching TRBD1. Germline V gene data show CDR1 as LNHDA and CDR2 as SQIVND (reference sequence). This CDR3 has 14 amino acids. The junction had 10 bases not matched to a gene; V was cut back by 10 bases and J by 5 bases. CDR3 region: CATTRQGGNEKLFF. For the CDR3, the DNA is TGTGCCACCACAAGACAGGGAGGAAATGAAAAACTGTTTTTT.

This clonotype occurred many times. This chain connects TRBV6-5 to TRBJ1-1, with D possibly TRBD1 on 6 matching bases. CDR3 length: 15 residues. V lost 0 bases and J 8 bases, leaving 16 bases between the germline ends. Germline CDR1 reads MNHEY; CDR2 reads SVGAGI. CDR3 DNA: TGTGCCAGCAGTTACTCGAGTGGACAGACTAAAGAAGCTTTCTTT. Encoded protein: CASSYSSGQTKEAFF.

This clonotype came up a few times. V usage is TRBV4-2 and J usage is TRBJ1-2; D gene unclear. The CDR3 is made up of 15 amino acids. V lost 0 bases, J lost 2 bases, and 10 bases lay in between. Per germline, CDR1 LGHNA and CDR2 YNFKEQ. For the CDR3, the DNA is TGTGCCAGCAGCCAAGACTCTGGCCTCAACTATGGCTACACCTTC. It yields the protein CASSQDSGLNYGYTF.

This clonotype was picked up a small number of times. In DNA, the CDR3 is TGTGCCAGCATTCTTGACCGTTCCTACTCCTACAATGAGCAGTTCTTC. This encodes CASILDRSYSYNEQFF. The chain uses TRBV28 and TRBJ2-1; D ambiguous. This CDR3 region has 16 residues. V was shortened by 7 bases and J by 0 bases, with 16 bases between the two germline ends. Germline V lookup: CDR1 MDHEN, CDR2 SYDVKM.

This clonotype was observed at least ten times. The chain has TRBV6-2 or TRBV6-3 and TRBJ1-5; D not certain. Germline CDR1 and CDR2: MNHEY and SVGEGT. This CDR3 has 15 amino acids. Trimming cost V 5 bases and J 2 bases, with 13 bases left between them. The CDR3 loop reads CASSRRSRGNQPQHF. The CDR3, as DNA: TGTGCCAGCAGTCGACGAAGTCGGGGCAATCAGCCCCAGCATTTT.

This clonotype was detected many times. The gene calls are TRBV11-2 and TRBJ2-5; TRBD2 might be the D (6 bases). The CDR3 contains 17 residues. Germline V gene sequence: CDR1 SGHAT, CDR2 FQNNGV. V dropped 0 bases and J dropped 1 base, with 15 bases sitting between them. The CDR3 DNA follows: TGTGCCAGCAGCTTAGAGGGGGACTTCTGGGCCCAAGAGACCCAGTACTTC. Translation gives CASSLEGDFWAQETQYF.

This clonotype appeared many times. This chain links TRBV11-3 with TRBJ2-7; TRBD2 matches 12 bases. The CDR3 is 16 amino acids. The germline V gene encodes CDR1 SGHNT and CDR2 YENEEA. With V trimmed by 0 bases and J by 3 bases, 3 bases remained unmatched. The CDR3 protein is CASSLDGGLAGYEQYF. Written as DNA, the CDR3 is TGTGCCAGCAGCTTAGATGGGGGACTAGCGGGCTACGAGCAGTACTTC.